A selection of T cell receptor beta chains follows, all from one sample in a study of human T cells and chemical hapten exposure. TCRdb recomputed calls from the RACE reads with MiXCR, one row per CDR3 protein. The sample gives 300,000 to 450,000 distinct CDR3 sequences, nearly 5% of which show up once; under 3% is in the top ten. Sequencing used whole blood, obtained in connection with sensitization to the hapten diphenylcyclopropenone (DPC). The source of these receptors is a woman aged 50 to 60 with alopecia areata. Some clones in this sample may be carry-over from other donors' samples. Both conserved end residues are trimmed from each CDR3.

CDR3	V	J
SANPPRGNYEQY	TRBV20-1	TRBJ2-7
ASSFWDSGGLQY	TRBV28	TRBJ2-7
ASSLPSRGPRTDNEKLF	TRBV7-9	TRBJ1-4
ASSLWVGEAF	TRBV28	TRBJ1-1
SVAGQGRTYGYT	TRBV29-1	TRBJ1-2
ASSYPGHDGAY	TRBV6-2/TRBV6-3	TRBJ2-4
ASSIGTSKQY	TRBV6-5	TRBJ2-7
SARDLAGGSSYNEQF	TRBV20-1	TRBJ2-1
ASSLGTSGGAKF	TRBV12-3/TRBV12-4	TRBJ2-1
ASSFEWSQGALGYT	TRBV7-2	TRBJ1-2
SAIAGLNNEQF	TRBV20-1	TRBJ2-1
ATQTGGVETQY	TRBV28	TRBJ2-5
ASSLGSWAFEGDTQY	TRBV12-3/TRBV12-4	TRBJ2-3
ASSRAPGSTDTQY	TRBV7-2	TRBJ2-3
GSGLAGTGELF	TRBV20-1	TRBJ2-2
ATRRGSGSDEQY	TRBV28	TRBJ2-7
ASSPTRETEAF	TRBV18	TRBJ1-1
ASRPLIKETQY	TRBV6-5	TRBJ2-5
ASSLLMGADTQY	TRBV7-6	TRBJ2-3
ASSYEGRGYT	TRBV6-5	TRBJ1-2
ASTQGGNTEAF	TRBV12-3/TRBV12-4	TRBJ1-1
AISESGTAATSSGANVLT	TRBV10-3	TRBJ2-6
ASSLGSRGIGNEQF	TRBV7-9	TRBJ2-1
SASGGPLNTEAF	TRBV20-1	TRBJ1-1
ASSPRRLAGTDTQY	TRBV9	TRBJ2-3
ASSFLPLGTGVISGNTIY	TRBV12-3/TRBV12-4	TRBJ1-3
ASSQLYRSTDTQY	TRBV6-6	TRBJ2-3
ASSYTGATGTTEAF	TRBV5-5	TRBJ1-1
ASSDRPGANVLT	TRBV5-1	TRBJ2-6
ASSQDAGVGQY	TRBV4-1	TRBJ2-7
ASSLGPPHYEQY	TRBV27	TRBJ2-7
ASSEGAPKETQY	TRBV25-1	TRBJ2-5
ATSDMTVSIEAF	TRBV24-1	TRBJ1-1
SVGERGGKNIQY	TRBV29-1	TRBJ2-4
ASSLETGVQADEQY	TRBV9	TRBJ2-7
ASSLEGRGRGYT	TRBV7-2	TRBJ1-2
ASSYTSTLAGGYEQY	TRBV6-6	TRBJ2-7
ASSLWGAQTGELF	TRBV6-5	TRBJ2-2
ATSDLESDTQY	TRBV24-1	TRBJ2-3
ASSLNSGLYGYT	TRBV12-3/TRBV12-4	TRBJ1-2
ASSLEQGISYEQY	TRBV4-1	TRBJ2-7
ASSKREPPYNEQF	TRBV27	TRBJ2-1
ASSLRRGRIQGEQY	TRBV12-3/TRBV12-4	TRBJ2-7
ASSDPTRGSTETQY	TRBV6-2/TRBV6-3	TRBJ2-5
ASSQDWGSSYNEQF	TRBV4-2	TRBJ2-1
ASTPTGPMDTQY	TRBV9	TRBJ2-3